These 23 T cell receptor beta chains were sequenced from one sample in a study of T cell repertoires in cytomegalovirus infection. TCRdb re-derived calls from the reads in MiXCR, one entry per CDR3 protein. Counted here are hundreds of thousands of distinct CDR3 sequences, around 10% occurring once; the ten biggest clones make up 2.5%. The sequencing sample was made of PBMCs. The receptors derive from a human donor in good health (CMV status not recorded). Some clones in this sample may be carry-over from other donors' samples.

Many counts were recorded for this clonotype. The gene calls are TRBV5-4 and TRBJ1-2; D possibly corresponds to TRBD1 (5 bases). The CDR3 consists of 15 residues. Trimming removed 9 bases from V and 4 bases from J, with 22 bases in between. CDR1 and CDR2 (germline): SGHNT, YYREEE (reference sequence). DNA for the CDR3: TGTGCCATCCTGGTTCGCCGACAGAGCAGCTATGGCTACACCTTC. This sequence encodes CAILVRRQSSYGYTF.

The table lists this clonotype with many counts. The V gene is TRBV7-9, the J gene TRBJ2-1; D not certain. Germline-derived CDR1 and CDR2 are SEHNR and FQNEAQ (reference sequence). V was trimmed by 6 bases and J by 2 bases, leaving 17 bases between them. This CDR3 region has 16 residues. Here the CDR3 DNA reads TGTGCCAGCAGTCAACAAGGACCTGTAACCTACAATGAGCAGTTCTTC. Its protein product is CASSQQGPVTYNEQFF.

This clonotype appeared many times. The chain couples TRBV7-2 to TRBJ2-1; 7 bases agree with TRBD2. The trim removed 1 base at V and 4 bases at J, leaving 4 bases unmatched. The CDR3 is 15 residues long. Germline V gene sequence: CDR1 SGHTA, CDR2 FQGNSA. The CDR3 DNA is TGTGCCAGCAGCTTAGTCGCGGGGGAGTACAATGAGCAGTTCTTC. Amino acid sequence: CASSLVAGEYNEQFF.

This clonotype was found many times. The J gene is TRBJ2-3, the V gene TRBV7-9; D is undetermined. This CDR3 spans 15 amino acids. Trimming shortened V by 3 bases and J by 0 bases, and 10 bases separated the two germline ends. The V gene's germline CDR1 is SEHNR and CDR2 FQNEAQ (reference sequence). The chain's CDR3 is CASSLGQSSTDTQYF. In DNA form, the CDR3 reads TGTGCCAGCAGCTTGGGCCAGTCTAGCACAGATACGCAGTATTTT.

There are many counts of this clonotype. Germline is not matched at one junction end, which may reflect a read error. The chain has TRBV7-7 and TRBJ2-1; 11 bases are a match to TRBD2. From germline, CDR1 is SSHAT and CDR2 FNYEAQ (reference sequence). The CDR3 is made up of 14 amino acids. CDR3 protein: CASSRLAGSNEQFF. The DNA for the CDR3 is TGTGCTAGCAGCCGACTAGCGGGGAGCAATGAGCAGTTCTTC.

At least ten counts were recorded for this clonotype. The DNA of the CDR3 is TGTGCCAGCAGCCAAGCCAGCGGGGGTCACAATGAGCAGTTCTTC. The encoded protein is CASSQASGGHNEQFF. The J gene is TRBJ2-1, the V gene TRBV3-1, with 8 bases matching TRBD2. Germline V gene data show CDR1 as LGHDT and CDR2 as YNNKEL (reference sequence). J was trimmed by 5 bases and V by 1 base; bases with no gene match: 4. The CDR3 spans 15 residues.

V is TRBV5-1 and J is TRBJ1-2, with 7 positions matching TRBD1. This CDR3 is 18 amino acids long. Trimming took 2 bases from V and 0 from J; bases not matched to a gene: 13. The germline CDR1 and CDR2 sequences are SGHRS and YFSETQ. The CDR3 loop reads CASSFGFWTGDPNYGYTF. The CDR3 region has the DNA TGCGCCAGCAGCTTTGGGTTCTGGACAGGCGATCCTAACTATGGCTACACCTTC. The full variable domain, rest sourced from reference TRBV5-1 and TRBJ1-2, is KAGVTQTPRYLIKTRGQQVTLSCSPISGHRSVSWYQQTPGQGLQFLFEYFSETQRNKGNFPGRFSGRQFSNSRSEMNVSTLELGDSALYLCASSFGFWTGDPNYGYTFGSGTRLTVV.

This clonotype was picked up one time. The genes are TRBV6-2 or TRBV6-3 and TRBJ1-2; 9 nucleotides line up with TRBD1. This CDR3 comprises 14 residues. V gave up 6 bases and J gave up 8 bases; unmatched junction bases: 10. The germline CDR1 and CDR2 sequences are MNHEY and SVGEGT. CDR3 sequence reads: CASRTSGQGGGYTF. In DNA form, the CDR3 reads TGTGCCAGCAGAACCTCGGGACAGGGTGGCGGCTACACCTTC.

The gene calls are TRBV28 and TRBJ1-4; no definite D call. The CDR3 totals 14 residues. The V and J ends lost 3 bases and 12 bases respectively, with 17 bases between them. The V gene's germline CDR1 is MDHEN and CDR2 SYDVKM. The DNA for the CDR3 is TGTGCCAGCAGTTTTGAGTTCATCAACCCGGAACTGTTTTTT. It is translated as CASSFEFINPELFF.

This clonotype has a count of ten or more. This sequence joins TRBV7-2 and TRBJ2-4, with D possibly matching TRBD1 (6 bases). The ends were cut back, 5 bases at V and 0 bases at J, with 26 bases in the middle. CDR1 is SGHTA, CDR2 FQGNSA, per germline. The CDR3 loop spans 20 amino acids. This CDR3 is CASSNFTFRRGLIAKNIQYF. The CDR3 DNA sequence: TGTGCCAGCAGCAACTTCACATTTCGCAGGGGCCTCATAGCCAAAAACATTCAGTACTTC. The entire variable domain, with the rest obtained from reference TRBV7-2 and TRBJ2-4, is as follows: GAGVSQSPSNKVTEKGKDVELRCDPISGHTALYWYRQSLGQGLEFLIYFQGNSAPDKSGLPSDRFSAERTGGSVSTLTIQRTQQEDSAVYLCASSNFTFRRGLIAKNIQYFGAGTRLSVL.

This clonotype was observed at least ten times. The chain has TRBV6-1 and TRBJ2-1; D is unresolved. V lost 2 bases, J lost 0 bases, and 8 bases lay in between. The germline V gene encodes CDR1 MNHNS and CDR2 SASEGT. This CDR3 is built from 15 residues. The DNA of the CDR3 is TGTGCCAGCAGTGAAAGAGGATTCTCCTACAATGAGCAGTTCTTC. Translated, it gives CASSERGFSYNEQFF.

This clonotype appeared once. A much larger clone sits a single nucleotide away, making a read error possible. The chain combines TRBV29-1 with TRBJ1-6, with D perhaps TRBD1 (5 bases). Per the germline V gene, CDR1 is SQVTM and CDR2 is ANQGSEA. The CDR3 has 14 amino acids. The CDR3 region has the DNA TGCAGCGTTGGAAGGGGCAGGTACAATTCACCCCTCTACTTT. Protein: CSVGRGRYNSPLYF.

The V gene is TRBV15, the J gene TRBJ2-5; D uncertain. The germline V gene encodes CDR1 LNHNV and CDR2 YYDKDF (reference sequence). The CDR3 has 15 amino acids. The ends were cut back, 3 bases at V and 1 base at J, with 12 bases in the middle. The CDR3 nucleotides are TGTGCCACCAGCAGTCTAACAACCCCCCAAGAGACCCAGTACTTC. Residues: CATSSLTTPQETQYF.

The gene calls are TRBV28 and TRBJ2-2; the D is unclear. With 5 bases removed from V and 9 bases from J, the gap between germline ends came to 13 bases. Germline CDR1 and CDR2: MDHEN and SYDVKM. The CDR3 spans 13 residues. The CDR3 sequence: CASSGPTARELFF. CDR3 coding DNA: TGTGCCAGCAGTGGGCCAACCGCCCGGGAGCTGTTTTTT.

This clonotype occurred many times. The V gene is TRBV7-2, the J gene TRBJ2-3; D unclear. The ends were cut back, 1 base at V and 2 bases at J, with 7 bases in the middle. The CDR3 contains 14 residues. From germline, CDR1 is SGHTA and CDR2 FQGNSA. CDR3 protein: CASSLGVNTDTQYF. The CDR3 region has the DNA TGTGCCAGCAGCTTAGGGGTCAACACAGATACGCAGTATTTT.

The table lists this clonotype with a few counts. The chain uses TRBV28 and TRBJ2-3, with D tentatively TRBD2 (6 bases). V was trimmed by 8 bases and J by 4 bases, leaving 13 bases between them. Germline assignment: CDR1 MDHEN and CDR2 SYDVKM. This CDR3 spans 13 amino acids. CDR3 protein: CASSLPGADTQYF. CDR3 bases: TGTGCCAGCTCACTACCGGGAGCAGATACGCAGTATTTT.

The V call is TRBV27, the J call TRBJ2-5; TRBD1 is a possible D gene (6 bases). There are 15 residues in the CDR3. The germline V and J ends were trimmed by 2 bases and 5 bases, with 15 bases remaining between them. Looked up from germline, CDR1 is MNHEY and CDR2 is SMNVEV (reference sequence). The CDR3 DNA follows: TGTGCCAGCAGTTTAGCCCCCAGGGGAAGCGAGACCCAGTACTTC. Protein sequence: CASSLAPRGSETQYF.

This clonotype appeared many times. The V call is TRBV9, the J call TRBJ2-3; no clear D gene. CDR3 size: 16 residues. V gave up 0 bases and J gave up 0 bases, with 11 bases separating them. The germline gives CDR1 SGDLS, CDR2 YYNGEE. CDR3 nucleotide sequence: TGTGCCAGCAGCGTAGGGCTATCCACTAGCACAGATACGCAGTATTTT. Encoded protein: CASSVGLSTSTDTQYF.

This clonotype has ten or more counts. V gene TRBV5-1 combines with J gene TRBJ1-1, with 7 bases that match TRBD1. After removal of 0 bases from V and 3 bases from J, the junction contained 8 bases not matched to a gene. The CDR3 has 16 residues. Germline CDR1 and CDR2: SGHRS and YFSETQ. The CDR3 region has the DNA TGCGCCAGCAGCTTGGGCCCCGGGCAGGGGGACACTGAAGCTTTCTTT. This sequence encodes CASSLGPGQGDTEAFF.

The J gene is TRBJ1-2, the V gene TRBV2; D unresolved. The germline CDR1 and CDR2 sequences are SNHLY and FYNNEI. With 8 bases removed from V and 4 bases from J, the gap between germline ends came to 14 bases. The CDR3 loop spans 13 amino acids. The CDR3 DNA follows: TGTGCCAGCGGCCTAGACAAAATCTATGGCTACACCTTC. Translation: CASGLDKIYGYTF.

This clonotype was observed many times. V is TRBV29-1 and J is TRBJ2-3; D gene ambiguous. The germline V gene encodes CDR1 SQVTM and CDR2 ANQGSEA. Trimming shortened V by 7 bases and J by 3 bases, and 8 bases separated the two germline ends. The CDR3 covers 11 residues. CDR3 loop: CSAESTDTQYF. The CDR3 DNA is TGCAGCGCCGAAAGTACAGATACGCAGTATTTT.

The chain combines TRBV20-1 with TRBJ1-2; D is unresolved. Germline CDR1 and CDR2: DFQATT and SNEGSKA (reference sequence). This CDR3 is built from 13 residues. Trimming left V 4 bases short and J 6 bases short, with 15 bases between. CDR3 sequence reads: CSAKLFTADGYTF. The CDR3 nucleotides are TGCAGTGCTAAGCTTTTTACAGCCGATGGCTACACCTTC.

This rearrangement joins TRBV28 to TRBJ1-3, with D perhaps matching TRBD1 (6 bases). Trimming cost V 6 bases and J 0 bases, with 15 bases left between them. Germline V CDR1 and CDR2: MDHEN, SYDVKM. The CDR3 length is 16 residues. The chain's CDR3 is CASSLRGLRSGNTIYF. The CDR3, as DNA: TGTGCCAGCAGCCTTCGGGGGCTTCGCTCTGGAAACACCATATATTTT.